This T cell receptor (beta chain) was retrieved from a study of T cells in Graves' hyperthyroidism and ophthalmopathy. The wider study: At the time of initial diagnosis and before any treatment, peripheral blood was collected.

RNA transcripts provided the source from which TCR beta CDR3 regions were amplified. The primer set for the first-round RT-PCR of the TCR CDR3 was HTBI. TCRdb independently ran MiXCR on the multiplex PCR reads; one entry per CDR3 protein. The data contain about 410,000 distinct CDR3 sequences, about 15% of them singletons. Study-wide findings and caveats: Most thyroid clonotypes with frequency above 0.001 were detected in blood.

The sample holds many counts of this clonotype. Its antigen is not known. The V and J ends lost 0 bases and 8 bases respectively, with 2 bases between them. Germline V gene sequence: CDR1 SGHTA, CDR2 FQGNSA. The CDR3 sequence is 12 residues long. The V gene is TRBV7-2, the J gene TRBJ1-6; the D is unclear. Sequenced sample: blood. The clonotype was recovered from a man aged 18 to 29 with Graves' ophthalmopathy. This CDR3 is CASSLAYSPLHF. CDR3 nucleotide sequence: TGTGCCAGCAGCTTAGCCTATTCACCCCTCCACTTT.